A selection of T cell receptor beta chains follows, all from one sample in a study of Graves' ophthalmopathy and Graves' hyperthyroidism. Each CDR3 protein gets one entry after TCRdb re-called the multiplex PCR reads with MiXCR. The data show some 390,000 distinct CDR3 sequences, around 17% seen once. The sample consisted of peripheral blood. The receptors here all came from a young woman with Graves' ophthalmopathy. Both conserved end residues are part of each CDR3. The D gene is left open where the match is weak. Only some rows state a clone size, as once, few, many or a class for expanded clones.

j_call	d_call	clone_size	v_call	cdr3_nt	cdr3_aa
TRBJ2-2	TRBD1	many	TRBV11-2	TGTGCCAGCACCGCAGGGGGCATTAACACCGGGGAGCTGTTTTTT	CASTAGGINTGELFF
TRBJ2-7	.	many	TRBV28	TGTGCCAGCAGTCTAAGACAGGGAGGTATCTACGAGCAGTACTTC	CASSLRQGGIYEQYF
TRBJ2-7	.	many	TRBV4-1	TGCGCCAGCAGCCAAACTACAGGGTTGGGGGAGCAGTACTTC	CASSQTTGLGEQYF
TRBJ2-5	.	once	TRBV12-3/TRBV12-4	TGTGCCAGCAGGCCCACAGAGAGCGGAGAGACCCAGTACTTC	CASRPTESGETQYF
TRBJ2-7	.	.	TRBV28	TGTGCCAGCAGTTTAATTTATACGTTCGGGCAAAGCTCCTACGAGCAGTACTTC	CASSLIYTFGQSSYEQYF
TRBJ2-7	.	many	TRBV28	TGTGCCAGCCATAAGGGCAGGGGCAACTACGAGCAGTACTTC	CASHKGRGNYEQYF
TRBJ1-1	TRBD1	many	TRBV19	TGTGCCAGTAGTGACAGGGGGCGGTTCTACACTGAAGCTTTCTTT	CASSDRGRFYTEAFF
TRBJ2-7	TRBD1	many	TRBV6-5	TGTGCCAGCACCGAATGGACAGGGCGACTAACTTCCTACGAGCAGTACTTC	CASTEWTGRLTSYEQYF
TRBJ1-2	TRBD1	many	TRBV9	TGTGCCAGCAGCGCTGTCTCCCAGGGGGACTATGGCTACACCTTC	CASSAVSQGDYGYTF
TRBJ2-4	TRBD1	many	TRBV11-1	TGTGCCAGCAGCTCCGGGACAGGGGGAGCGAACATTCAGTACTTC	CASSSGTGGANIQYF
TRBJ1-5	.	many	TRBV5-1	TGCGCCAGCAGCTTCTTTGCAGGGATCCAGCCCCAGCATTTT	CASSFFAGIQPQHF
TRBJ2-7	.	.	TRBV6-1	TGTGCCAGCAGGGGGAGTGGGAGCCCCTCCTACGAGCAGTACTTC	CASRGSGSPSYEQYF
TRBJ1-1	.	many	TRBV4-3	TGCGCCAGCAGCCAGGGTCTCTTGGAGGGTGGCACTGAAGCTTTCTTT	CASSQGLLEGGTEAFF
TRBJ2-7	TRBD2	many	TRBV12-3/TRBV12-4	TGTGCCAGCAGTTTAGAACTAGCGGGGGTACAGTACTTC	CASSLELAGVQYF
TRBJ2-7	.	many	TRBV27	TGTGCCAGCAAGACTTGGGGACGGAACTCCTACGAGCAGTACTTC	CASKTWGRNSYEQYF
TRBJ2-4	.	many	TRBV6-4	TGTGCCAGCACCTCCCGGGCCGGGTCATCCCAGAGCGCCAAAAACATTCAGTACTTC	CASTSRAGSSQSAKNIQYF
TRBJ2-2	.	many	TRBV6-5	TGTGCCAGCAGTTCTAGCAGGATTGGTAACACCGGGGAGCTGTTTTTT	CASSSSRIGNTGELFF
TRBJ1-1	.	.	TRBV7-3	TGTGCCAGCAGCTTTCAGGGTTTGCCTGAAGCTTTCTTT	CASSFQGLPEAFF
TRBJ1-2	.	many	TRBV28	TGTGCCAGCAGCCAGGGGTGGGGGGAGATTGGCTACACCTTC	CASSQGWGEIGYTF
TRBJ2-5	TRBD2	many	TRBV12-3/TRBV12-4	TGTGCCAGCAGTGTACGACTAGCGCCTCAAGAGACCCAGTACTTC	CASSVRLAPQETQYF
TRBJ1-1	.	many	TRBV6-6	TGTGCCAGCACCTATCGTGGGGGGACTGAAGCTTTCTTT	CASTYRGGTEAFF
TRBJ1-2	.	many	TRBV6-1	TGTGCCAGCAGCCATAATTACCTCTATGGCTACACCTTC	CASSHNYLYGYTF
TRBJ1-2	.	many	TRBV11-1	TGTGCCAGCAGCCTAATGGGCTCGGGGACCGGAGATGGCTACACCTTC	CASSLMGSGTGDGYTF
TRBJ1-1	.	many	TRBV29-1	TGCAGCCCTTTCGGCAGGGATGCCACTGAAGCTTTCTTT	CSPFGRDATEAFF
TRBJ2-5	.	many	TRBV12-5	TGTGCTAGTGCTACAGGGAGAGAGACCCAGTACTTC	CASATGRETQYF
TRBJ1-5	.	many	TRBV20-1	TGCTCCGTTCGGGGGACCAAACAGCCCCAGCATTTT	CSVRGTKQPQHF
TRBJ1-1	.	many	TRBV15	TGTGCCACCAGCATAAGGGGAAGTGAAGCTTTCTTT	CATSIRGSEAFF
TRBJ2-3	TRBD2	few	TRBV18	TGTGCCAGCTCACCGGCGGGGACTAGCGGTGTCACAGATACGCAGTATTTT	CASSPAGTSGVTDTQYF
TRBJ2-7	.	.	TRBV6-1	TGTGCCAGCAGTGAAGGAATAGCATACGAGCAGTACTTC	CASSEGIAYEQYF
TRBJ1-1	.	many	TRBV3-1	TGTGCCAGCAGCCAAGTTCCGACAGATACTGAAGCTTTCTTT	CASSQVPTDTEAFF
TRBJ2-5	TRBD1	.	TRBV6-1	TGTGCCAGCAGTGGGGGGACAGGGGTCTCAGGGACCCAGTACTTC	CASSGGTGVSGTQYF
TRBJ1-5	TRBD1	many	TRBV6-5	TGTGCCAGCGGACAGGGCGGGAATCAGCCCCAGCATTTT	CASGQGGNQPQHF
TRBJ1-5	.	many	TRBV12-3/TRBV12-4	TGTGCCAGCAGTTTTGGGGGGGGGCAGCCCCAGCATTTT	CASSFGGGQPQHF
TRBJ1-1	TRBD1	many	TRBV6-1	TGTGCCAGCAGTGATTGGACAGGGGTGGGCACTGAAGCTTTCTTT	CASSDWTGVGTEAFF
TRBJ1-2	.	.	TRBV6-5	TGTGCCAGTAATCAACGAGCTAACTATGGCTACACCTTC	CASNQRANYGYTF